This T cell receptor (beta chain) was sequenced in a study of T cell repertoires in cytomegalovirus infection. Notes on the study in general: Ex vivo, HLA-C-restricted CMV-specific TCR beta clonotypes prevailed over the rest of the response.

Comments on this clonotype: Its matching antigen is unknown.

TCRdb redid the calling of the reads with MiXCR, one entry per CDR3 protein. The sample yields approximately 150,000 distinct CDR3 sequences, less than 25% seen once. The V and J ends lost 5 bases and 0 bases respectively, with 14 bases between them. The CDR3 contains 16 residues. Germline CDR1 reads SEHNR; CDR2 reads FQNEAQ (reference sequence). This TCR was sampled from a human donor in good health (CMV status not recorded). Some clones in this sample may be carry-over from other donors' samples. The J gene is TRBJ2-4, the V gene TRBV7-9, with D possibly being TRBD1 (6 bases). Material: CD8+ T cells from cultured PBMCs, obtained from culture after CMV antigen stimulation. The CDR3 region is CASSRGTSGAKNIQYF. Written as DNA, the CDR3 is TGTGCCAGCAGCCGAGGGACATCGGGAGCCAAAAACATTCAGTACTTC.